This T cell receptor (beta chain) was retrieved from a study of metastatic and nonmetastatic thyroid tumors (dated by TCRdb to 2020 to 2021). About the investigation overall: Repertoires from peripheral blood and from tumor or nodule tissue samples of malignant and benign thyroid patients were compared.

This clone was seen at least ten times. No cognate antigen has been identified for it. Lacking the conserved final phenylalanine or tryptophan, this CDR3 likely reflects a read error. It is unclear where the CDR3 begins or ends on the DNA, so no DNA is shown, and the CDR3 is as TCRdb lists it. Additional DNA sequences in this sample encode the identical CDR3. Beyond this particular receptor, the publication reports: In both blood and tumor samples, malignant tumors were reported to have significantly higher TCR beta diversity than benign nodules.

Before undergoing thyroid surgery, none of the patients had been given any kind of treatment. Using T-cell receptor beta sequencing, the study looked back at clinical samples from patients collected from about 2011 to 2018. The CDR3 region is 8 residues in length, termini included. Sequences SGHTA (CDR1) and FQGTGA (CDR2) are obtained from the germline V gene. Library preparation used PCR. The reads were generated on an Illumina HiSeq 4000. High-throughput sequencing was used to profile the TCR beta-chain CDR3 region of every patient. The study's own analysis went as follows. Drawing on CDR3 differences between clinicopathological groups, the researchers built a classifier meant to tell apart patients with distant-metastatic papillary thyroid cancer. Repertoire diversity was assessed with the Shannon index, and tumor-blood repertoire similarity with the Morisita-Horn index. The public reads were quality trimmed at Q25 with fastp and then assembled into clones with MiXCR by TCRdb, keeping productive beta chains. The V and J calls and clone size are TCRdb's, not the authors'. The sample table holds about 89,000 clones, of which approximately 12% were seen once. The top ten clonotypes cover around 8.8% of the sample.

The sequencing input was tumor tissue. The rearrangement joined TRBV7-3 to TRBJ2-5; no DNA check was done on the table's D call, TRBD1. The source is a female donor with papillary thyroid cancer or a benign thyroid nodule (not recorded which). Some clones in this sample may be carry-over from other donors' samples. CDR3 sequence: CASSLNPG.